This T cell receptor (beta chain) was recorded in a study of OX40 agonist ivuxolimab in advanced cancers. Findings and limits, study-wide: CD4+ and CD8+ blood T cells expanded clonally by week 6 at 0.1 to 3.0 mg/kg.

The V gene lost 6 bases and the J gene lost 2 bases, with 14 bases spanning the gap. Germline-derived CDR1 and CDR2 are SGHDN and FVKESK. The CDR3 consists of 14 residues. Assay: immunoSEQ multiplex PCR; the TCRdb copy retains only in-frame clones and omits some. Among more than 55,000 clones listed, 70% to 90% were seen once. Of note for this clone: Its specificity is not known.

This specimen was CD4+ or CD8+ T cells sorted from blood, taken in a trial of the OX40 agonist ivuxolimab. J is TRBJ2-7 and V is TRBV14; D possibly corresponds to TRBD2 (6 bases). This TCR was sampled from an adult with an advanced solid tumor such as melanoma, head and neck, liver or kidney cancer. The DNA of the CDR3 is TGTGCCAGCAGGCTGAGTAGCGGTGCCTACGAGCAGTACTTC. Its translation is CASRLSSGAYEQYF. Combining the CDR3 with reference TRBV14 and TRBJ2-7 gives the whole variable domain EAGVTQFPSHSVIEKGQTVTLRCDPISGHDNLYWYRRVMGKEIKFLLHFVKESKQDESGMPNNRFLAERTGGTYSTLKVQPAELEDSGVYFCASRLSSGAYEQYFGPGTRLTVT.